This T cell receptor beta chain stems from a study of blood T cell repertoires in COVID-19. Overall study context: The United States, Italy and Spain supplied acute and convalescent COVID-19 samples.

In the authors' workflow: It was from reference gene primer amplification that nucleated cell counts were estimated. Clones were read by immunoSEQ multiplex PCR, and TCRdb kept only the in-frame ones, dropping some. V and J calls and clone size follow that table, whereas D and trimming were derived from the DNA. The sample carries about 58,000 clones, roughly 86% recorded once. Sequencing was carried out using peripheral blood. This receptor was identified in a woman between 45 and 60 years old with active or convalescent COVID-19.

In DNA, the CDR3 is TGTGCCATCAGTGAATCAGGGGGCGAATCTAACTATGGCTACACCTTC. Translated: CAISESGGESNYGYTF. The chain carries TRBV10-3 and TRBJ1-2; 8 bases are a match to TRBD1. Germline V CDR1 and CDR2: ENHRY, SYGVKD. The CDR3 covers 16 residues. The V and J ends lost 3 bases and 0 bases, in that order; junction bases with no gene match: 6.